Below, 9 T cell receptor beta chains from the same sample are listed, as sequenced in a study of CD8 T cell repertoires and HIV-1 epitope variants. No antigens are known for them. Sequencing used immunoSEQ multiplex PCR; TCRdb keeps in-frame clones, though not all of them. The data contain just over 4,000 clones, more than 60% of them singletons. The specimen was cultured CD8+ T cells derived from PBMCs. These receptors were collected from a male donor with HIV.

This clone is medium-sized by share. This chain uses TRBV28 with TRBJ2-5; TRBD2 might be the D (6 bases). Trimming took 4 bases from V and 4 from J, leaving 13 bases between them. The germline V gene encodes CDR1 MDHEN and CDR2 SYDVKM. This CDR3 has 14 amino acids. The CDR3 nucleotides read TGTGCCAGCAGTTCACCCCTGGGGGGAGAGACCCAGTACTTC. Its translation: CASSSPLGGETQYF.

V usage is TRBV15 and J usage is TRBJ1-1; TRBD1 matches 7 bases. The CDR3 covers 14 residues. In germline, CDR1 is LNHNV, CDR2 YYDKDF (reference sequence). The junction had 6 bases not matched to a gene; V was cut back by 0 bases and J by 8 bases. Here the CDR3 DNA reads TGTGCCACCAGCAGAGATAACAACAGGGGCGAAGCTTTCTTT. Residues: CATSRDNNRGEAFF.

V is TRBV28 and J is TRBJ2-7, with TRBD2 matching 10 bases. Germline CDR1 reads MDHEN; CDR2 reads SYDVKM. CDR3 length equals 14 residues. The trim removed 5 bases at V and 7 bases at J, leaving 8 bases unmatched. CDR3 coding DNA: TGTGCCAGCAGTCCCCGGACTAGCGGCCGGGAGCAGTACTTC. Its translation is CASSPRTSGREQYF. Combining the CDR3 with reference TRBV28 and TRBJ2-7 gives the whole variable domain DVKVTQSSRYLVKRTGEKVFLECVQDMDHENMFWYRQDPGLGLRLIYFSYDVKMKEKGDIPEGYSVSREKKERFSLILESASTNQTSMYLCASSPRTSGREQYFGPGTRLTVT.

The table lists this clone with a few counts. The J gene is TRBJ2-1, the V gene TRBV28; 9 nucleotides match TRBD2. Germline-derived CDR1 and CDR2 are MDHEN and SYDVKM. V was pared by 10 bases and J by 0 bases, with 7 bases of the junction left unmatched. The CDR3 loop spans 15 amino acids. The CDR3 coding sequence is TGTGCCACTAAGCGGGAGGTTAGCTCCTACAATGAGCAGTTCTTC. This sequence encodes CATKREVSSYNEQFF.

The chain links TRBV28 to TRBJ1-5; the D gene is possibly TRBD1 (6 bases). Deletions cut 5 bases from V and 3 bases from J, with 11 bases between. The CDR3 consists of 14 residues. CDR1 and CDR2 (germline): MDHEN, SYDVKM. Here the CDR3 DNA reads TGTGCCAGCAGTAGTGACAGGATCAATCAGCCCCAGCATTTT. Its translation: CASSSDRINQPQHF. Full variable domain (rest looked up from reference TRBV28 and TRBJ1-5): DVKVTQSSRYLVKRTGEKVFLECVQDMDHENMFWYRQDPGLGLRLIYFSYDVKMKEKGDIPEGYSVSREKKERFSLILESASTNQTSMYLCASSSDRINQPQHFGDGTRLSIL.

This clone came up once. The chain carries TRBV11-2 and TRBJ2-5, with 7 bases that match TRBD1. The CDR3 loop spans 14 amino acids. CDR1 SGHAT and CDR2 FQNNGV come from the germline V gene. Trimming cost V 5 bases and J 3 bases; bases outside gene matches: 6. As DNA, the CDR3 is TGTGCCAGCAGCCATAACAGGGGTAAAGAGACCCAGTACTTC. This translates into CASSHNRGKETQYF.

This clone turned up a few times. This rearrangement joins TRBV10-3 to TRBJ1-5; no clear D gene. The V end lost 0 bases, the J end lost 0 bases, and 9 bases lay between the germline ends. Germline V gene sequence: CDR1 ENHRY, CDR2 SYGVKD. The length of the CDR3 is 16 residues. The CDR3 protein is CAISESSRNSNQPQHF. The CDR3 DNA follows: TGTGCCATCAGTGAGTCGAGCCGTAATAGCAATCAGCCCCAGCATTTT.

The chain is built from TRBV28 and TRBJ1-2, with D possibly matching TRBD1 (5 bases). The V gene lost 7 bases and the J gene lost 8 bases, with 23 bases spanning the gap. Germline V CDR1 and CDR2: MDHEN, SYDVKM. CDR3 length: 15 residues. This CDR3 reads CASTFIQGGAGGYTF. Here the CDR3 DNA reads TGTGCCAGCACTTTCATCCAGGGAGGGGCTGGAGGCTACACCTTC.

The chain has TRBV7-7 and TRBJ2-7; 7 nucleotides line up with TRBD1. Germline lookup yields CDR1 SSHAT and CDR2 FNYEAQ (reference sequence). Trimming cost V 1 base and J 2 bases; bases outside gene matches: 5. This CDR3 has 15 amino acids. The CDR3 protein is CASSLGQGIAYEQYF. CDR3 nucleotides: TGTGCCAGCAGCTTAGGACAGGGTATCGCCTACGAGCAGTACTTC.